A selection of T cell receptor beta chains follows, all from one sample in a study of blood T cells in healthy people across ages. TCRdb ran MiXCR on the 5' RACE reads and lists one entry per CDR3 protein. Of 1.5 million to 2 million distinct CDR3 sequences in the sample, roughly 32% were seen once. Sequencing was done on a sample of blood. The origin of the receptors is a woman aged 25-40 years in good health. CDR3s include the opening cysteine and the closing phenylalanine or tryptophan. D genes are given only for firm matches. Expanded clones are given a class, and other clones once, few, many or no size at all.

-,TRBJ1-2,TRBV12-3/TRBV12-4,-,CASLGFNGYTF,TGTGCCAGCTTAGGGTTTAATGGCTACACCTTC
TRBD2,TRBJ2-1,TRBV6-1,few,CASSVTLAGNRYNEQFF,TGTGCCAGCAGTGTGACTCTAGCGGGAAACCGCTACAATGAGCAGTTCTTC
-,TRBJ2-7,TRBV5-5,-,CASSLDLASGEQYF,TGTGCCAGCAGCTTGGACTTAGCTTCGGGCGAGCAGTACTTC
TRBD1,TRBJ2-7,TRBV5-6,-,CASSPPGTGGLLYEQYF,TGTGCCAGCAGCCCACCCGGGACAGGGGGCTTATTGTACGAGCAGTACTTC
TRBD2,TRBJ2-5,TRBV3-1,-,CASSLGLAGSKQYF,TGTGCCAGCAGTCTCGGACTAGCGGGATCCAAGCAGTACTTC
-,TRBJ2-5,TRBV29-1,-,CSTRVEAQETQYF,TGCAGCACAAGGGTAGAGGCCCAAGAGACCCAGTACTTC
-,TRBJ2-5,TRBV1,few,CTSSHRPGLAGSGAQETQYF,TGCACCAGCAGCCACCGACCGGGACTAGCGGGGAGTGGGGCCCAAGAGACCCAGTACTTC
TRBD1,TRBJ2-3,TRBV7-9,-,CASSRNRGPTDTQYF,TGTGCCAGCAGCCGAAACAGGGGACCCACAGATACGCAGTATTTT
-,TRBJ2-7,TRBV4-1,many,CASSQDPVSYEQYF,TGCGCCAGCAGCCAAGATCCAGTCTCCTACGAGCAGTACTTC
TRBD1,TRBJ2-7,TRBV28,-,CASILTGGSYEQYF,TGTGCCAGCATTCTGACAGGGGGCTCCTACGAGCAGTACTTC
-,TRBJ2-1,TRBV28,once,CASIASSYDEQFF,TGTGCCAGCATCGCTAGCTCATACGATGAGCAGTTCTTC
-,TRBJ2-4,TRBV3-1,-,CASRGGAQNIQYF,TGTGCCAGCAGGGGCGGGGCCCAAAACATTCAGTACTTC
-,TRBJ2-7,TRBV2,-,CASSTQTRTYEQYF,TGTGCCAGCAGTACCCAAACCCGCACCTACGAGCAGTACTTC
-,TRBJ2-5,TRBV7-9,-,CASSPSAGRTQYF,TGTGCCAGCAGCCCCAGTGCGGGACGGACCCAGTACTTC
-,TRBJ2-2,TRBV4-1,-,CASSQVMAGELFF,TGCGCCAGCAGCCAAGTAATGGCCGGGGAGCTGTTTTTT
-,TRBJ1-2,TRBV6-5,-,CASSRTRAGASSGYTF,TGTGCCAGCAGTCGGACCAGGGCAGGGGCCTCGAGTGGCTACACCTTC
TRBD1,TRBJ1-1,TRBV5-6,-,CASSLLTGTGRMNTEAFF,TGTGCCAGCAGCTTGTTGACCGGGACAGGGAGAATGAACACTGAAGCTTTCTTT
TRBD2,TRBJ2-7,TRBV13,-,CASSFPSSGIYEQYF,TGTGCCAGCAGCTTTCCTTCTAGCGGGATCTACGAGCAGTACTTC
TRBD2,TRBJ2-3,TRBV20-1,many,CSAERGGSTDTQYF,TGCAGTGCTGAGCGGGGGGGGAGCACAGATACGCAGTATTTT
TRBD2,TRBJ2-1,TRBV12-3/TRBV12-4,-,CASNPGLAEQFF,TGTGCCAGCAACCCGGGACTAGCGGAGCAGTTCTTC
-,TRBJ1-2,TRBV15,-,CATSRDRAGGYGYTF,TGTGCCACCAGCAGAGATAGGGCCGGAGGGTACGGCTACACCTTT
-,TRBJ2-7,TRBV6-6,few,CASSYWEEGTYEQYF,TGTGCCAGCAGTTACTGGGAAGAGGGCACCTACGAGCAGTACTTC
TRBD2,TRBJ2-3,TRBV20-1,-,CSATPAGGLTDTQYF,TGCAGTGCTACACCGGCGGGGGGTCTCACAGATACGCAGTATTTT
TRBD2,TRBJ2-3,TRBV9,many,CASSVGLAVTDTQYF,TGTGCCAGCAGCGTAGGCCTAGCGGTCACAGATACGCAGTATTTT
-,TRBJ1-2,TRBV12-3/TRBV12-4,once,CASSLPGRGGYTF,TGTGCCAGCAGTCTTCCGGGACGGGGAGGCTACACCTTC
TRBD1,TRBJ2-5,TRBV4-1,few,CASSQELTGGEKTQYF,TGCGCCAGCAGCCAAGAATTAACAGGGGGCGAAAAGACCCAGTACTTC
-,TRBJ1-1,TRBV5-5,few,CASTYPTVNTEAFF,TGTGCCAGCACCTATCCGACGGTTAACACTGAAGCTTTCTTT
-,TRBJ2-1,TRBV5-1,few,CASMGGTYNEQFF,TGCGCCAGCATGGGTGGGACCTACAATGAGCAGTTCTTC
TRBD1,TRBJ1-5,TRBV12-3/TRBV12-4,few,CASTGQGAQPQHF,TGTGCCAGCACCGGACAGGGGGCACAGCCCCAGCATTTT
-,TRBJ2-1,TRBV6-2/TRBV6-3,-,CASRMGVDEQFF,TGTGCCAGCAGGATGGGGGTTGATGAGCAGTTCTTC
TRBD2,TRBJ2-1,TRBV7-3,few,CASSLSLAGVLREQFF,TGTGCCAGCAGCTTAAGTCTAGCGGGAGTCTTACGAGAGCAGTTCTTC
TRBD2,TRBJ2-5,TRBV7-2,few,CASQRAGLGGITQYF,TGTGCCAGCCAACGCGCGGGACTAGGCGGTATAACCCAGTACTTC
-,TRBJ2-3,TRBV2,-,CASREEGDTQYF,TGTGCCAGCAGGGAAGAAGGAGATACGCAGTATTTT
-,TRBJ2-7,TRBV9,-,CASSLSPGPSFSYEQYF,TGTGCCAGCAGCCTCTCACCCGGCCCCAGTTTTTCCTACGAGCAGTACTTC
-,TRBJ2-7,TRBV7-6,few,CAGSLAVRGSYEQYF,TGTGCCGGCAGCTTAGCAGTCCGGGGCTCCTACGAGCAGTACTTC
TRBD2,TRBJ2-1,TRBV7-2,few,CASSLVGSGGEQFF,TGTGCCAGCAGCTTAGTGGGTAGCGGGGGTGAGCAGTTCTTC
TRBD2,TRBJ2-7,TRBV20-1,-,CSAQRRLAAPYEQYF,TGCAGTGCTCAAAGAAGACTAGCGGCCCCCTACGAGCAGTACTTC
-,TRBJ2-7,TRBV7-6,few,CASSLDPPGVGTYEQYF,TGTGCCAGCAGCTTAGACCCCCCAGGGGTGGGTACCTACGAGCAGTACTTC
-,TRBJ2-7,TRBV13,few,CASSWGASDEQYF,TGTGCCAGCAGCTGGGGGGCGAGCGACGAGCAGTACTTC
TRBD2,TRBJ2-7,TRBV4-1,few,CASSHPGTRGDERYF,TGCGCCAGCAGCCATCCCGGGACTAGAGGGGACGAGCGGTACTTC
TRBD2,TRBJ2-1,TRBV30,few,CAWSGLAGIYNEQFF,TGTGCCTGGAGTGGACTAGCGGGGATTTACAATGAGCAGTTCTTC
TRBD2,TRBJ2-7,TRBV20-1,-,CSARDGLAGGTYEQYF,TGCAGTGCTAGAGATGGACTAGCGGGGGGGACCTACGAGCAGTACTTC
-,TRBJ2-1,TRBV9,-,CASGSILNEQFF,TGTGCCAGCGGGTCAATCCTCAATGAGCAGTTCTTC
TRBD1,TRBJ2-1,TRBV28,few,CASLRDRISYNEQFF,TGTGCCAGCCTCCGGGACAGGATTTCCTACAATGAGCAGTTCTTC
-,TRBJ2-5,TRBV20-1,-,CSAREGGPKVTQYF,TGCAGTGCTAGAGAAGGTGGGCCGAAAGTGACCCAGTACTTC
-,TRBJ2-7,TRBV20-1,-,CSADGRIGEQYF,TGCAGTGCTGATGGGCGGATTGGCGAGCAGTACTTC
TRBD2,TRBJ2-5,TRBV20-1,-,CSARGASGAQETQYF,TGCAGTGCTAGAGGGGCTAGCGGGGCACAAGAGACCCAGTACTTC
-,TRBJ2-1,TRBV5-1,-,CASSLGQKYNEQFF,TGCGCCAGCAGCTTGGGACAGAAATACAATGAGCAGTTCTTC
-,TRBJ1-2,TRBV7-9,few,CASSPDPIHGYTF,TGTGCCAGCAGCCCTGACCCAATCCATGGCTACACCTTC
-,TRBJ1-1,TRBV18,few,CANREGSGTEAFF,TGTGCCAATCGTGAGGGGAGCGGCACTGAAGCTTTCTTT
TRBD2,TRBJ2-1,TRBV6-1,-,CASSEREKEEQFF,TGTGCCAGCAGTGAGCGGGAGAAGGAAGAGCAGTTCTTC
TRBD2,TRBJ2-1,TRBV20-1,many,CSASAGTSLREQFF,TGCAGTGCTTCTGCCGGGACTAGTCTTAGAGAGCAGTTCTTC
-,TRBJ2-5,TRBV7-7,-,CASSSRPGVETQYF,TGTGCCAGCAGCTCGCGACCCGGAGTAGAGACCCAGTACTTC
-,TRBJ1-2,TRBV7-9,-,CASSPGTRVYGYTF,TGTGCCAGCAGCCCTGGGACGCGGGTCTATGGCTACACCTTC
-,TRBJ1-2,TRBV5-6,-,CASSLSSRQIIYGYTF,TGTGCCAGCAGCTTGTCATCGAGACAGATCATCTATGGCTACACCTTC